The 4 T cell receptor beta chains below all came from one sample that was sequenced in a study of T cell responses to AZD1222 COVID-19 vaccine. TCRdb keeps only in-frame clones here, not all; method: immunoSEQ multiplex PCR. The sample carries approximately 270,000 clones, about 94% recorded once. The sample here was peripheral blood, taken 28 days after the second AZD1222 dose. The receptors derive from an adult who received the AZD1222 COVID-19 vaccine.

The chain links TRBV28 to TRBJ1-2; D remains ambiguous. The germline V gene has CDR1 MDHEN and CDR2 SYDVKM. The CDR3 is 15 amino acids. The germline V and J ends were trimmed by 5 bases and 2 bases, with 15 bases remaining between them. This chain's CDR3 is CASSTRRGRNYGYTF. DNA of the CDR3: TGTGCCAGCAGTACCCGACGGGGTCGCAACTATGGCTACACCTTC.

The rearrangement uses TRBV11-1 and TRBJ2-1; D is uncertain. Deletions cut 2 bases from V and 10 bases from J, with 12 bases between. Germline V gene data show CDR1 as SGHAT and CDR2 as FQDESV (reference sequence). There are 13 residues in the CDR3. Here the CDR3 DNA reads TGTGCCAGCAGCTTATCCCTCCCGGACGAGCAGTTCTTC. This gives the protein CASSLSLPDEQFF.

The chain joins TRBV19 to TRBJ2-7; no reliable D call. Trimming removed 1 base at V and 6 bases at J, with 13 bases between. Germline assignment: CDR1 LNHDA and CDR2 SQIVND (reference sequence). The CDR3 contains 14 residues. CDR3 protein: CASSIVGPPGEQYF. In nucleotides, the CDR3 is TGTGCCAGTAGTATAGTTGGCCCTCCGGGCGAGCAGTACTTC.

The chain couples TRBV5-8 to TRBJ2-5; no clear D. V gave up 0 bases and J gave up 5 bases, with 14 bases separating them. Germline assignment: CDR1 SGHTS and CDR2 YDEGEE. The CDR3 spans 15 residues. CDR3 DNA: TGTGCCAGCAGCTTGGGTGATTCGGAGTCCGAGACCCAGTACTTC. Its translation is CASSLGDSESETQYF.